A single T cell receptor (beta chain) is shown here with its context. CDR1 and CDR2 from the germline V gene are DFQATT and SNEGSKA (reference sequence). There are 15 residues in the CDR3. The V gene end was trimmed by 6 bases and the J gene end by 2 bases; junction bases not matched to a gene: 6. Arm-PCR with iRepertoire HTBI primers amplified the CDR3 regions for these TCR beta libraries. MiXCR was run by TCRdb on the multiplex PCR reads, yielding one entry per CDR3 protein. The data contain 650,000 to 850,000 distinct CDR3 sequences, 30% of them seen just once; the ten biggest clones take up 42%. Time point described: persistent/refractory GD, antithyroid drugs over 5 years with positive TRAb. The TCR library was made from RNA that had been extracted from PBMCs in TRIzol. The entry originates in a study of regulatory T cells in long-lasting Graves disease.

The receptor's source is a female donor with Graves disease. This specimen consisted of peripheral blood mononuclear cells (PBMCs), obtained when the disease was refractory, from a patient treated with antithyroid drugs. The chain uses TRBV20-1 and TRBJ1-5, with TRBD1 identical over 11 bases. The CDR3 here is CSAGTGGVGNQPQHF. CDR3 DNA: TGCAGTGCGGGGACAGGGGGAGTGGGCAATCAGCCCCAGCATTTT.